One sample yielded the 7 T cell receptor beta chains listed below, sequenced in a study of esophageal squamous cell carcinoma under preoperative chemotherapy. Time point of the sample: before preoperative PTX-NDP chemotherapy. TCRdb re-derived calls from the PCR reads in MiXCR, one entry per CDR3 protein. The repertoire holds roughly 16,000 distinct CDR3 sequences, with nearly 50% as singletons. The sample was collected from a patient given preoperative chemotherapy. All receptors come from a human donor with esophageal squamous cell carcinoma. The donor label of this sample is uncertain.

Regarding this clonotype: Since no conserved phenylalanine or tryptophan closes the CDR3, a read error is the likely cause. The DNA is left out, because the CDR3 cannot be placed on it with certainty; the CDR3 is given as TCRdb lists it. The CDR3 spells CASSYSRGGLGQESQLS. The chain uses TRBV6-5 and TRBJ2-5; the D call of TRBD2 is as the table states it, not checked on the DNA. The CDR3 has 17 residues if both end residues are counted. CDR1 is MNHEY, CDR2 SVGAGI, per germline.

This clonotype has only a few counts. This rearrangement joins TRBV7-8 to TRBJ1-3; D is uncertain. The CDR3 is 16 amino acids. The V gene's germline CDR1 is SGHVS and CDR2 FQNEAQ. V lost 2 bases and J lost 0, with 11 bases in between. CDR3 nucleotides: TGTGCCAGCAGCTTATTCGGTCCTTCCTCTGGAAACACCATATATTTT. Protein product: CASSLFGPSSGNTIYF.

The CDR3 region has the DNA TGTGCCAGCACGCAGACTAGCGGGAGTCACGAGCAGTACTTC. It codes for CASTQTSGSHEQYF. J is TRBJ2-7 and V is TRBV4-2; TRBD2 matches 12 bases. There are 14 residues in the CDR3. Per the germline V gene, CDR1 is LGHNA and CDR2 is YNFKEQ. The J segment lost 5 bases and the V segment lost 7 bases, leaving 6 bases of the junction unmatched.

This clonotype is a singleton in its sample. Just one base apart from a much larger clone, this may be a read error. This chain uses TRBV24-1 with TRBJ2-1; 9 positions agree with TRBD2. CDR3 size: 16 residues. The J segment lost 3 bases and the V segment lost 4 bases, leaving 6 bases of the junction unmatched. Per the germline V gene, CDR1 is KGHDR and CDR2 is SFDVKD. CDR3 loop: CATSDPRTSDYNEQFF. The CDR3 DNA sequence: TGTGCCACCAGTGACCCCCGGACTAGCGACTACAATGAGCAGTTCTTC.

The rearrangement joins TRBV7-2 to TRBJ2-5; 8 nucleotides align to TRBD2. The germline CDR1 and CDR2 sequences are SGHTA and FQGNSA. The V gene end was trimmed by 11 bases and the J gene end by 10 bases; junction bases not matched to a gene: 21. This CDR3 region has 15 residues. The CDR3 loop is CAGGFGGRGRGDQYF. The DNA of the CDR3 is TGTGCCGGCGGGTTCGGGGGCCGGGGGCGGGGGGACCAGTACTTC.

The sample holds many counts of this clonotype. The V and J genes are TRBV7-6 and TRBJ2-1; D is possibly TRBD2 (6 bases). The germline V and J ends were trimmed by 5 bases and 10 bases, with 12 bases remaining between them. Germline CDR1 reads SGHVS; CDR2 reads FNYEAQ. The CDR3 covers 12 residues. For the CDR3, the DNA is TGTGCCAGCAGCCTCCCCGGGGGAGAGCAGTTCTTC. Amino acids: CASSLPGGEQFF.

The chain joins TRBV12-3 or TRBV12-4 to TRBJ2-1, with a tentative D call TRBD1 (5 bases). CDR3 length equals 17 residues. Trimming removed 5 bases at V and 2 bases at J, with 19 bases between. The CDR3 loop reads CASSPDVTGYPYNEQFF. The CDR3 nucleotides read TGTGCCAGCAGTCCCGACGTCACAGGTTACCCCTACAATGAGCAGTTCTTC.